One T cell receptor beta chain is described in this entry. This receptor's antigen is unknown. Qualities for individual bases were not recorded, and no much larger clone is one base off. The collaborating institutions used their own protocols to collect whole blood in K2EDTA tubes. Collaborator samples were shipped for TCRbeta analysis as frozen whole blood, isolated PBMCs, or DNA extracted from either sample type. These data originate in a study of blood T cell repertoires in COVID-19 (TCRdb year 2020). With regard to the full study: The collaborator samples originated in the United States, Italy and Spain and spanned the acute and convalescent phases of COVID-19. The prospective study material was composed of cDNA or gDNA derived from T cells, B-cell-depleted T cells, or PBMCs. The dataset comprised deeply sampled blood TCRbeta repertoires from subjects exposed to, actively infected with, or recovered from COVID-19. The repertoires were released in a freely available public database meant as a resource for research on the immune response to SARS-CoV-2. The samples were drawn from the first 160 participants of the ongoing ImmuneRACE study and from 950 to 1,500 subjects provided by 6 global collaborators. The sample metadata nearly always contained a de-identified subject ID, COVID-19 status, age in years and sex. HLA class I and class II types, where available, came from metadata supplied by the sample provider rather than from assay-based typing.

Inclusive of the bounding cysteine and phenylalanine, the CDR3 is 13 residues long. Only CDR3 DNA is held: 39 bases, read in frame from base 1. V lost 5 bases and J lost 8 bases; the stretch between them is 13 bases long. The immunoSEQ Assay, a bias-controlled multiplex PCR, was used to amplify TCRbeta CDR3 regions from genomic DNA. The authors' pipeline ran thus. Nucleated cell counts per sample were estimated from amplification of reference gene primers within the assay. To quantify the absolute abundance of each unique TCRbeta CDR3 rearrangement, sequence reads were collapsed and filtered. For each sample, productive Simpson clonality was calculated as the square root of Simpson's diversity index across productive rearrangements. The table was pulled from immuneACCESS by TCRdb, which kept in-frame rearrangements only. Such tables lose some clones; where checked, under half of the loss comes from unresolved V genes, and the rest has no known cause. The DNA gave D and trimming, while V, J and clone size come from that table. The sample table holds approximately 25,000 clones, of which over 55% were seen once. The ten biggest clones cover 40% to 55% of the sample.

What the study reported, not specific to this receptor: The amount of clinical and demographic metadata varied by source and participant and was provided uncurated.

Sequences were obtained from peripheral blood. This TCR derives from a woman aged 80 or older with acute or convalescent COVID-19. In this chain, TRBV23-1 is recombined with TRBJ2-1; there is no confident call for the D gene. TRBV23-1 is flagged as an ORF with uncertain function. In nucleotides, the sequence is TGCGCCAGCAGTATGTGGAGTTCGGATGAGCAGTTCTTC. The translation is CASSMWSSDEQFF.